The source of this T cell receptor (beta chain) is a study of CD8+ T cells in alopecia areata. Study results and caveats: An increase in clonality over normal scalp was evident in lesional scalp, especially alopecia totalis/universalis.

Reverse transcription of extracted RNA yielded cDNA, which provided the sequencing template. The data were produced by immunoSEQ multiplex PCR, yet TCRdb's version contains in-frame clones alone and is incomplete. The sample lists around 190,000 clones; 56% were seen once. Points on this clone: The antigen remains unidentified.

Sequenced input: CD8+ T cells sorted from blood. The source is a human donor in good health.

CDR3: CASSPRVGDSGTNIQYF. The CDR3 nucleotides read TGTGCCAGCAGCCCCAGGGTCGGGGATAGCGGAACAAACATTCAGTACTTC. This chain uses TRBV7-8 with TRBJ2-4; maybe TRBD2 (6 bases). The length of the CDR3 is 17 residues. V lost 5 bases and J lost 6, with 23 bases in between. Per the germline V gene, CDR1 is SGHVS and CDR2 is FQNEAQ.